Below, 3 T cell receptor beta chains from the same sample are listed, as sequenced in a study of T cells in Graves' hyperthyroidism and ophthalmopathy. Template material for amplifying TCR beta CDR3 regions consisted of RNA transcripts. In the first-round RT-PCR of the TCR CDR3, the HTBI primer set was used. TCRdb itself ran the multiplex PCR reads through MiXCR, one entry per CDR3 protein. The data show 650,000 to 750,000 distinct CDR3 sequences, around 15% seen once. Material for sequencing was blood. These receptors were taken from a woman in her late teens or twenties with Graves' hyperthyroidism.

The sample holds many counts of this clonotype. The V gene is TRBV18, the J gene TRBJ2-7; 14 bases map to TRBD2. CDR3 length: 17 amino acids. The germline V gene encodes CDR1 KGHSH and CDR2 LQKENI. Trimming cost V 4 bases and J 5 bases; bases outside gene matches: 10. The CDR3 loop is CASSLYGTSGSIDEQYF. CDR3 DNA sequence: TGTGCCAGCTCACTTTACGGGACTAGCGGGAGTATCGACGAGCAGTACTTC.

There are many counts of this clonotype. The V and J genes are TRBV6-2 or TRBV6-3 and TRBJ2-7; TRBD1 aligns across 9 bases. J gave up 4 bases and V 7 bases, and 11 bases lay outside the gene matches. Per germline, CDR1 MNHEY and CDR2 SVGEGT. There are 15 residues in the CDR3. CDR3 sequence reads: CASTDSGTGLYEQYF. The CDR3, as DNA: TGTGCCAGCACCGACTCCGGGACAGGGTTGTACGAGCAGTACTTC.

Here the CDR3 DNA reads TGTGCCAGCGCATTTAATTCCCCGGACAGGGGCACCTACGAGCAGTACTTC. Translating gives CASAFNSPDRGTYEQYF. V usage is TRBV6-1 and J usage is TRBJ2-7; 9 bases agree with TRBD1. The V and J ends lost 8 bases and 2 bases, in that order; junction bases with no gene match: 16. Germline CDR1 reads MNHNS; CDR2 reads SASEGT. The CDR3 sequence is 17 residues long.